This T cell receptor (beta chain) was identified during a study of blood T cell repertoires in COVID-19 (dated by TCRdb to the early 2020s). With regard to the full study: Collaborator samples came from the United States, Italy and Spain and covered acute and convalescent phases of COVID-19. The prospective study material was composed of cDNA or gDNA derived from T cells, B-cell-depleted T cells, or PBMCs. Subjects who had been exposed to COVID-19, were actively infected with it, or had recovered from it provided the deeply sampled blood TCRbeta repertoires that made up the dataset. A freely available public database, intended as a resource for researchers studying the immune response to SARS-CoV-2, is where the repertoires were released. Samples came from the ongoing ImmuneRACE study (first 160 participants) plus 1,254 subjects from 6 global collaborators. Sample metadata almost always included a de-identified subject ID, COVID-19 status, age in years and sex. Where HLA class I and class II types were available, the types were taken from metadata supplied by the sample provider, not from assay-based typing.

The collaborating institutions used their own protocols to collect whole blood in K2EDTA tubes. For TCRbeta analysis, collaborator samples were shipped as frozen whole blood, as isolated PBMCs, or as DNA extracted from either sample type. The CDR3 holds 14 amino acids from the cysteine to the phenylalanine. CDR3 DNA only is kept here, 42 bases in frame from base 1. V is shortened by 5 bases, J by 1 base, and the region joining them spans 11 bases. Per the germline V gene, SGHTA is the CDR1 and FQGTGA is the CDR2. Worth noting for this clone: The antigen it binds to is not known. No per-base quality is available; no much larger clone lies one base away.

The study at large found these results: How much clinical and demographic metadata was included differed by source and by participant, and the metadata was provided uncurated.

The immunoSEQ Assay, a bias-controlled multiplex PCR, was used to amplify TCRbeta CDR3 regions from genomic DNA. Under the source paper's analysis protocol: The number of nucleated cells in each sample was estimated from the amplification of reference gene primers within the assay. To quantify the absolute abundance of each unique TCRbeta CDR3 rearrangement, sequence reads were collapsed and filtered. For each sample, productive Simpson clonality was calculated by taking the square root of Simpson's diversity index across productive rearrangements. The immuneACCESS repertoire file appears here via TCRdb, limited to in-frame rearrangements. These files lack a portion of the clones; in checked studies, under half of the deficit traces to unresolved V genes, and the cause of the others is not known. The DNA was the basis for D and trimming; V, J and clone size are from that table. The sample data list about 300,000 clones, and about 89% of these were observed just once. Roughly 4.8% of the sample belongs to the ten largest clones.

The clonotype comes from a man aged 40-55 years with acute or convalescent COVID-19. Sequences were obtained from peripheral blood. The chain joins TRBV7-3 to TRBJ1-1; 5 matching bases give a weak D call of TRBD1. The bases read TGTGCCAGCAGCCCGGGACTCAGGAACACTGAAGCTTTCTTT. Its protein product is CASSPGLRNTEAFF.